The 10 T cell receptor beta chains below all came from one sample that was sequenced in a study of cytomegalovirus exposure and HLA in healthy donors. PCR amplification relied on 60 Vbeta primers (plus 13 Jbeta primers). The repertoire was sequenced with immunoSEQ multiplex PCR; TCRdb's copy has only in-frame clones and lacks some. The table records 95,000 to 100,000 clones, roughly four fifths of them present only once. Material for sequencing was PBMCs. Source of these receptors: a female donor in good health and CMV-seronegative.

The gene calls are TRBV11-3 and TRBJ2-3, with 9 bases that match TRBD1. The germline gives CDR1 SGHNT, CDR2 YENEEA. This CDR3 spans 16 amino acids. V lost 5 bases, J lost 0 bases, and 6 bases stayed unmatched. Here the CDR3 reads CASSLRQGGSTDTQYF. The CDR3 coding sequence is TGTGCCAGCAGCCTCAGACAGGGGGGCAGCACAGATACGCAGTATTTT.

The gene calls are TRBV11-2 and TRBJ2-3, with 13 positions matching TRBD2. J was trimmed by 3 bases and V by 1 base; bases with no gene match: 7. Looked up from germline, CDR1 is SGHAT and CDR2 is FQNNGV. The CDR3 has 18 residues. The CDR3 DNA reads as TGTGCCAGCAGCTTAGGGACTAGCGGGAGAGGAGGGACAGATACGCAGTATTTT. This gives the protein CASSLGTSGRGGTDTQYF.

This clone has just a few counts. V is TRBV18 and J is TRBJ1-1; D is unclear. Germline V gene sequence: CDR1 KGHSH, CDR2 LQKENI. The ends were cut back, 2 bases at V and 1 base at J, with 11 bases in the middle. The CDR3 sequence is 15 residues long. This CDR3 reads CASSPVSTANTEAFF. As DNA, the CDR3 is TGTGCCAGCTCACCAGTCTCCACAGCGAACACTGAAGCTTTCTTT.

This chain uses TRBV5-5 with TRBJ2-7, with D hard to call. The CDR3 length is 10 residues. Trimming pared 4 bases from V and 4 bases from J, leaving 3 bases between. From germline, CDR1 is SGHKS and CDR2 YYEKEE (reference sequence). The CDR3 DNA follows: TGTGCCAGCAGCCTATACGAGCAGTACTTC. Protein product: CASSLYEQYF.

This clone occurred once. This chain joins TRBV19 and TRBJ2-5; D is possibly TRBD2 (6 bases). The CDR3 is made up of 15 amino acids. Trimming removed 5 bases from V and 3 bases from J, with 16 bases in between. Germline CDR1 and CDR2: LNHDA and SQIVND (reference sequence). CDR3 coding DNA: TGTGCCAGTAGTGCTCCGGGACTTACCGAAGAGACCCAGTACTTC. Protein sequence: CASSAPGLTEETQYF.

The CDR3 here is CASSSTGSLGPTLYGYTF. CDR3 in DNA: TGTGCCAGCAGCTCCACAGGGTCCCTTGGCCCCACCCTCTATGGCTACACCTTC. The V gene is TRBV7-2, the J gene TRBJ1-2, with D maybe TRBD1 (6 bases). Germline V gene data show CDR1 as SGHTA and CDR2 as FQGNSA. Between the trimmed V and J ends, which lost 4 bases and 4 bases, there was a span of 25 bases. The CDR3 covers 18 residues.

The J gene is TRBJ2-7, the V gene TRBV14; 9 bases match TRBD1. Germline loops: CDR1 SGHDN, CDR2 FVKESK. V trimming: 0 bases; J trimming: 9 bases; junction bases outside the gene matches: 18. The CDR3 extends over 18 amino acids. The CDR3 loop is CASSQDTGGLTDLRGQYF. The CDR3 DNA follows: TGTGCCAGCAGCCAAGATACAGGGGGCCTCACCGACTTACGTGGGCAGTACTTC.

The chain combines TRBV4-2 with TRBJ2-5, with 8 nucleotides matching TRBD1. The last part of the DNA fits TRBJ2-7 better; the J call may be wrong. The CDR3 sequence is 17 residues long. Germline loops: CDR1 LGHNA, CDR2 YNFKEQ. CDR3 sequence: CASSQDSRGRYSYEQYF. CDR3 nucleotides: TGTGCCAGCAGCCAAGATTCCAGGGGGCGATACTCCTACGAGCAGTACTTC.

The CDR3 loop reads CASSLLDSNAPLHF. Written as DNA, the CDR3 is TGTGCCAGCAGCCTATTAGACTCAAACGCACCCCTCCACTTT. The V call is TRBV5-5, the J call TRBJ1-6; D unclear. CDR1 SGHKS and CDR2 YYEKEE come from the germline V gene (reference sequence). The CDR3 sequence is 14 residues long. Trimming shortened V by 4 bases and J by 11 bases, and 16 bases separated the two germline ends.

The chain links TRBV5-6 to TRBJ1-1, with D perhaps matching TRBD1 (5 bases). Germline CDR1 and CDR2: SGHDT and YYEEEE. The CDR3 covers 15 residues. V shed 0 bases and J shed 3 bases, with 12 bases lying between them. CDR3: CASSLDWGEHTEAFF. Written as DNA, the CDR3 is TGTGCCAGCAGCTTGGATTGGGGGGAACACACTGAAGCTTTCTTT. Together with reference TRBV5-6 and TRBJ1-1, the CDR3 gives the full variable domain: DAGVTQSPTHLIKTRGQQVTLRCSPKSGHDTVSWYQQALGQGPQFIFQYYEEEERQRGNFPDRFSGHQFPNYSSELNVNALLLGDSALYLCASSLDWGEHTEAFFGQGTRLTVV.